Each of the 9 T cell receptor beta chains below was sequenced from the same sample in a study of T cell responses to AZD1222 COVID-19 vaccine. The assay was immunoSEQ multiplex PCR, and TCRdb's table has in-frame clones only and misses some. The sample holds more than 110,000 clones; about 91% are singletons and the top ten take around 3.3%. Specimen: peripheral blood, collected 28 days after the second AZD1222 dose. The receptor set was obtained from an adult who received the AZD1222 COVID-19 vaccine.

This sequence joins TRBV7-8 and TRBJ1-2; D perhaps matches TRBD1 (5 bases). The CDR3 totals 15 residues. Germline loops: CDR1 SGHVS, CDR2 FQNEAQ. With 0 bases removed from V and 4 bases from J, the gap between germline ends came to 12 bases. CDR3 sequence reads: CASSLAVSGSYGYTF. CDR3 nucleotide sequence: TGTGCCAGCAGCTTAGCAGTGTCAGGGAGCTATGGCTACACCTTC.

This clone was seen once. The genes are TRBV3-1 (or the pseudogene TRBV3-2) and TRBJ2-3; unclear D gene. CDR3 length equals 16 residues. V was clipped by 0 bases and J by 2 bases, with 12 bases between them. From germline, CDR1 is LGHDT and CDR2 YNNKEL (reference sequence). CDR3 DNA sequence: TGTGCCAGCAGCCAAGATAGAGACGGTATCACAGATACGCAGTATTTT. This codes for CASSQDRDGITDTQYF.

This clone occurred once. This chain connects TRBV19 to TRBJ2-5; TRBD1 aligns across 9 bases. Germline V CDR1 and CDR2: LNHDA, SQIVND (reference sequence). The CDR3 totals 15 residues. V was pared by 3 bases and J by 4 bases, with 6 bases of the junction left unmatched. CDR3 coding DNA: TGTGCCAGTAGTATTCCGGGACAGGGAACAGAGACCCAGTACTTC. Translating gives CASSIPGQGTETQYF.

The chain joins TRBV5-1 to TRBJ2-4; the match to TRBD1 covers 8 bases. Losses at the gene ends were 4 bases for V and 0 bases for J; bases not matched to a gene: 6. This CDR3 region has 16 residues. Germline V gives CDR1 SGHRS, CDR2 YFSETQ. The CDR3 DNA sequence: TGCGCCAGCAGCCAGGGACAGGCGCCAGCCAAAAACATTCAGTACTTC. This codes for CASSQGQAPAKNIQYF.

CDR3 sequence (DNA): TGTGCCAGTAGTCCACAGGGGCAAAGAAGCAATCAGCCCCAGCATTTT. It specifies CASSPQGQRSNQPQHF. The chain links TRBV19 to TRBJ1-5, with 7 bases fitting TRBD1. The CDR3 extends over 16 amino acids. The V segment lost 5 bases and the J segment 1 base; nucleotides outside the gene matches: 8. Per the germline V gene, CDR1 is LNHDA and CDR2 is SQIVND (reference sequence).

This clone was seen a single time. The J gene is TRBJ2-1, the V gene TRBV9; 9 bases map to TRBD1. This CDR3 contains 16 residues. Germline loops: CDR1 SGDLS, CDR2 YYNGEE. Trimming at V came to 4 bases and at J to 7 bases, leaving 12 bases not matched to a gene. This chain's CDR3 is CASSKFGTGSWNEQFF. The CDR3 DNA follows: TGTGCCAGCAGCAAATTCGGGACAGGGAGTTGGAATGAGCAGTTCTTC.

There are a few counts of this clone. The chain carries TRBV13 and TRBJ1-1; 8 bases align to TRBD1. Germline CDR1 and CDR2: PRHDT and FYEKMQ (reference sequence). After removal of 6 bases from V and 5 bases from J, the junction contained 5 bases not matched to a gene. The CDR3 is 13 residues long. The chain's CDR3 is CASRTQGGTEAFF. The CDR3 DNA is TGTGCCAGCAGGACACAGGGGGGGACTGAAGCTTTCTTT.

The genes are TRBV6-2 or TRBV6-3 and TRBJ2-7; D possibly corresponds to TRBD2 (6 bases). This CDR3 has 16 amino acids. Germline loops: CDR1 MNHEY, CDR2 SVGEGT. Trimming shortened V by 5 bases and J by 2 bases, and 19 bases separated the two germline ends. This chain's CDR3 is CASSPIDSGRAYEQYF. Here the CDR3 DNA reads TGTGCCAGCAGTCCGATTGATAGCGGAAGAGCCTACGAGCAGTACTTC.

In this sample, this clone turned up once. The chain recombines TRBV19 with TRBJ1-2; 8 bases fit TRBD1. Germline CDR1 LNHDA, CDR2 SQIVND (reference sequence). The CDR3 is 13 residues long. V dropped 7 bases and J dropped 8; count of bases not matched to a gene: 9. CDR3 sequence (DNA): TGTGCCAGTACGTGGCAGGGGGCGCCAGGCTACACCTTC. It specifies CASTWQGAPGYTF. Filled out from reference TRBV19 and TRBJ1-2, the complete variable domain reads DGGITQSPKYLFRKEGQNVTLSCEQNLNHDAMYWYRQDPGQGLRLIYYSQIVNDFQKGDIAEGYSVSREKKESFPLTVTSAQKNPTAFYLCASTWQGAPGYTFGSGTRLTVV.